This T cell receptor beta chain appears in the sequencing data of a study of Ad26.COV2.S vaccination and SARS-CoV-2 variants (dated by TCRdb to the early 2020s). At the level of the whole study: Donors in the vaccine arm were drawn from COV1001, a phase I-IIa trial of Ad26.COV2.S in healthy adults that was multicentre, randomized, double-blind and placebo-controlled. Dosing of Ad26.COV2.S was intramuscular, at either 5x10^10 or 1x10^11 viral particles, delivered as one shot or as two shots spaced 56 days apart. TCRbeta repertoire sequencing was used to assess the specificity and breadth of SARS-CoV-2-reactive T cell receptors after Ad26.COV2.S vaccination. The TCR-sequenced set comprised roughly 30 samples: some 19 Ad26.COV2.S vaccine recipients, 5 placebo recipients and 8 SARS-CoV-2 convalescent individuals. Trial participants were randomized into five groups of five, in which low-dose or high-dose Ad26.COV2.S was given once or twice, or placebo was given on both occasions. Throughout the experiments and outcome assessment, investigators stayed blinded to trial group allocation. The paper as a whole reports these results and caveats: Spike-specific TCR breadth was higher in Ad26.COV2.S recipients than in placebo recipients (P = 0.0014). Vaccine and placebo recipients had comparable non-spike TCR breadth, which fits with the vaccine containing only spike. After vaccination, spike-specific CD8+ and CD4+ T cell responses were reported to show substantial breadth. According to the authors, total T cell responses may have been underestimated by the TCR breadth and depth analyses. The study was not powered to compare responses between vaccine doses or regimens.

Reading the label with the study, this specimen's treatment or condition is: roughly 20 received Ad26.COV2.S at low or high dose, single or two shots; roughly five received placebo; per-sample allocation not given. Repertoires of vaccine and placebo recipients were sequenced from samples taken on day 63 after the first injection. Cohort 1b enrolled 25 or so adults aged 18-55 years at a single site in Boston, USA, between 29 July and 7 August 2020. Ad26.COV2.S was a replication-incompetent adenovirus type 26 vector that expressed a prefusion-stabilized SARS-CoV-2 spike protein derived from the original Wuhan strain. The CDR3 contains 14 residues, cysteine and phenylalanine counted. CDR3 DNA is the only sequence kept; it has 42 bases, read in frame from the first base. The V and J ends are trimmed by 5 bases and 0 bases, leaving 8 bases between them. CDR1 and CDR2 (LNHDA, SQIVND) derive from the germline V gene (reference sequence).

Concerning this clone itself: Its antigen has not been determined. No base quality values were provided; no much bigger clone lies one nucleotide off.

TCRbeta CDR3 regions were sequenced with the immunoSEQ Assay. After extraction, genomic DNA underwent amplification by bias-controlled multiplex PCR, followed by high-throughput sequencing. The published analysis was carried out like this. Collapsing and filtering of sequences were performed to quantify the absolute abundance of each unique TCRbeta CDR3 region. Usable DNA was measured by amplifying reference genes present in all nucleated cells, and TCRbeta template counts were normalized to that usable DNA to estimate T cell fraction. Repertoire TCRs were annotated as SARS-CoV-2-specific by exact matching of V gene, CDR3 amino acid sequence and J gene to a known reactive TCR set. The reference SARS-CoV-2 TCR set was derived from MIRA and filtered for enrichment in COVID-19-positive ImmuneCODE repertoires, a step that removed public or cross-reactive TCRs. Drawing on the MIRA antigens, annotated TCRs were analysed further at the level of specific ORF or position within ORF. Breadth was defined as the number of annotated unique rearrangements divided by the total number of unique productive rearrangements, and depth was defined as the summed frequency of the annotated unique rearrangements. Group comparisons of TCR breadth used two-sided Wilcoxon rank-sum tests. In its TCRdb copy, this immuneACCESS table keeps in-frame sequences only and misses some clones. Where compared with another copy, unresolved V genes explain less than half of these, and the others have no known cause. The DNA was the basis for D and trimming; V, J and clone size are from that table. This sample comprises approximately 300,000 clones, around four fifths of them detected only once. The ten biggest clones cover approximately 2% of the sample.

The specimen was peripheral blood, collected in a trial of Ad26.COV2.S vaccine versus placebo. The chain is encoded by TRBV19 joined to TRBJ1-5, with no reliable assignment of the D segment. This TCR came from a person between 18 and 60 years old who received the Ad26.COV2.S COVID-19 vaccine or a placebo. The CDR3 is CASSDPSSNQPQHF. The nucleotides read TGTGCCAGTAGTGACCCCTCTAGCAATCAGCCCCAGCATTTT.